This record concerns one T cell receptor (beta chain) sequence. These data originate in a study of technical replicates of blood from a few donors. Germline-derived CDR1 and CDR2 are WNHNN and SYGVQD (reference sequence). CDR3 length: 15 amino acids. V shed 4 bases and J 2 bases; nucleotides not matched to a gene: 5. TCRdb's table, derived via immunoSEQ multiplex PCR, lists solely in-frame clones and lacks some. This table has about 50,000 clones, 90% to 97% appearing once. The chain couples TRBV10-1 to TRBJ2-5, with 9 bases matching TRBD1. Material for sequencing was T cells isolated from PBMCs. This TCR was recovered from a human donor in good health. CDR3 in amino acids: CASSAGQGYQETQYF. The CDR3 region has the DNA TGCGCCAGCAGTGCCGGACAGGGGTATCAAGAGACCCAGTACTTC.